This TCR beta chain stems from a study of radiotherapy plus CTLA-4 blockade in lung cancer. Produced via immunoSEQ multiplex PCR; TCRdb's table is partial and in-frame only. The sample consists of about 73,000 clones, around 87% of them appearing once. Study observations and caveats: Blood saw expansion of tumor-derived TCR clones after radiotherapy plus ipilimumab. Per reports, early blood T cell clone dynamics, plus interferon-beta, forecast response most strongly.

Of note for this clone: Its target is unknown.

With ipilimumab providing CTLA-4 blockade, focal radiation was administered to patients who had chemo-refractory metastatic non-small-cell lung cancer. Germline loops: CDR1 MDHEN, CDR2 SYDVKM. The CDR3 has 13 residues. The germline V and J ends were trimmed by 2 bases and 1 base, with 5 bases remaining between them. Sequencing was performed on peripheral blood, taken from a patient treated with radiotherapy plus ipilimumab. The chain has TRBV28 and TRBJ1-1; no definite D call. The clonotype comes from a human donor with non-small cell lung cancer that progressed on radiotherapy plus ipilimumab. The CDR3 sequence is CASSLQTNTEAFF. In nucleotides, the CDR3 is TGTGCCAGCAGTTTACAGACGAACACTGAAGCTTTCTTT.